The entry below gives a single T cell receptor beta chain sequence along with its context. This table comes from immunoSEQ multiplex PCR, and its TCRdb copy is limited to in-frame clones, with some not included. The data contain fewer than 250,000 clones, 85% to 90% of them singletons. Seattle's enrolled individuals joined amid active infection and were then monitored longitudinally. The entry originates in a study of blood T cell repertoires in COVID-19. Study at large: Acute-phase and convalescent COVID-19 samples originated in the United States, Italy and Spain. From T cells, B-cell-depleted T cells, or PBMCs came the material, which was cDNA or gDNA.

V lost 6 bases to trimming and J lost 4 bases, with 12 bases between them. This CDR3 region has 14 residues. Germline-derived CDR1 and CDR2 are ENHRY and SYGVKD. Specimen: peripheral blood. The clonotype was recovered from a man aged 45-65 years with COVID-19, enrolled during active disease. The chain joins TRBV10-3 to TRBJ2-2; tentatively, D is TRBD1 (6 bases). The CDR3 protein is CAIREQGSTGELFF. The CDR3 nucleotides are TGTGCCATCAGGGAACAGGGCAGCACCGGGGAGCTGTTTTTT.